Sequencing of this T cell receptor beta chain was carried out in a study of T cell changes during pregnancy in multiple sclerosis (dated by TCRdb to the late 2010s). Regarding the research as a whole: In women with multiple sclerosis, the researchers looked at how the T cell repertoire shifted as pregnancy progressed.

To prepare the library, the immunoSEQ multiplex PCR assay was applied. TCRdb took this table from immuneACCESS and kept in-frame rearrangements with V and J called. Such tables lack part of the clones; where checked against another copy, unresolved V genes explain under half of the gap, and the rest is unexplained. The sample has tens of thousands of clones on record, around four fifths of them singletons. The ten biggest clones cover around 14% of the sample. As to this clone: No antigen is known for it. Per-base qualities were not stored, and no clone one base away is much larger.

CDR1 SNHLY and CDR2 FYNNEI were looked up in the germline V gene. The CDR3 starts with the cysteine, ends with the phenylalanine, and has 16 residues. Only CDR3 DNA is held: 48 bases, read in frame from base 1. The V end loses 3 bases and the J end loses 1 base, and a stretch of 13 bases separates them. The receptor chain draws on TRBV2 and TRBJ1-5; no D gene is confidently identified. Source: CD8+ T cells from peripheral blood mononuclear cells, taken in the first trimester of pregnancy. The clonotype originates from a female donor in good health, enrolled as a control in a pregnancy study. The CDR3 here reads CASSDVKAGSNQPQHF. At the DNA level, the sequence is TGTGCCAGCAGTGACGTCAAGGCGGGGAGCAATCAGCCCCAGCATTTT.